This TCR beta chain was sequenced in a study of shared clonotypes between healthy human individuals (dated by TCRdb to the early 2020s). Describing the broader study: A few men and two women, aged 18 to 49 years, made up the cohort. Per donor, leukapheresis produced somewhere between about 0.94 and 8.9 billion PBMCs. The study deeply sequenced blood TCR repertoires of five healthy adults to estimate repertoire size and the extent of clonotype sharing between individuals. For each donor, CD4 naive and CD4 memory were each run on three plates, CD8 naive on two plates, and CD8 memory on one plate. Different laboratories and diverse techniques were used to prepare libraries and sequence TCR repertoires, to increase sequencing depth and limit assay-specific biases.

With regard to this clone: Its antigen is not yet known. There are no base qualities to consult, and no much larger clone falls within one base.

The investigation overall reported the following: The genetic and exposure-history diversity represented was limited by the small number of donors. Pairwise subsampling led to the expectation that sequencing depth would affect the degree of clonotype sharing among donors. Only blood was sampled, and tissue TCR repertoires likely differ from those in blood. Larger estimated clonotype richness was generally found for naive subsets than for memory subsets. Across four donors, approximately 4.9% of naive CD4, approximately 3.5% of naive CD8, under 2.5% of memory CD4, and about 0.44% of memory CD8 clonotypes were shared. Compared with non-shared clonotypes, clonotypes shared by all four sorted-subset donors had higher generation probabilities. Rarefaction of sorted-subset datasets indicated incomplete sequencing despite the large sequencing depth.

A distance of 9 bases separates the germline ends of V and J, which lose 7 bases and 0 bases respectively. For CDR1 and CDR2, the germline V gene lists SNHLY and FYNNEI. The CDR3 contains 14 residues, cysteine and phenylalanine counted. The CDR3 DNA has 42 bases and is translated from base 1. Using the deep immunoSEQ assay, multiplex PCR amplified TCR CDR3 regions from genomic DNA. For each cell subset, the extracted genomic DNA was distributed evenly across all wells of several immunoSEQ 96-well plates, and each plate served as one replicate. Each replicate PCR for sorted subsets received around 210 ng genomic DNA, equal to tens of thousands of T cell genomes. Purified libraries were measured with a Qubit 3.0 fluorometer, size-checked on a Bioanalyzer 2100, and measured again with the KAPA Library Quantification kit. Every immunoSEQ 96-well plate was sequenced on a separate single-read 150-cycle Illumina NextSeq 550 flow cell. Per the original workflow: Because the immunoSEQ output included only junctional sequences and no quality scores, the filtering could not be the same as the filtering used for full-length reads. Sequences were annotated with PyIR, a Python wrapper for IgBLAST v1.9, using IMGT germline references to assign V/J genes and CDR3. Any read was removed if the V/J assignment was weak (E-value above 1e-6), the CDR3 was missing, or the read contained stop codons, out-of-frame junctions, or ambiguous translated residues. V3J clonotypes were defined as sequences sharing an identical inferred V gene, J gene, and CDR3 amino acid sequence. To compute the percentage overlap between repertoires, the number of shared unique clonotypes was divided by the size of the smaller repertoire. Three approaches were used to assess repertoire richness: RTK rarefaction, the Chao1 estimator, and Recon v2.1 estimates of unobserved clonotypes. For all TCRbeta clonotypes obtained by the gDNA method from four donors, generation probabilities were computed with OLGA. Sourced from immuneACCESS, this table was stored by TCRdb with only in-frame sequences that have V and J called. A share of the clones is absent; for the studies checked, an unresolved V gene accounts for under half, and the remainder has no known explanation. V and J calls and clone size are copied from that table; D and trimming were computed from the DNA. This sample is represented by more than 2,000,000 clones; approximately 92% of them were singletons. Of the sample, 0.14% falls within the top ten clones.

Donors were healthy HIV-negative adults with no recently reported acute infections or vaccinations. Only Caucasian adults living in Nashville, Tennessee, USA were represented among the donors. CD4+ T cells were enriched through magnetic negative selection, after which naive cells were positively selected on CD45RA and the remaining negative fraction served as the memory subset. After blood collection by leukapheresis, PBMCs were isolated using Ficoll-Histopaque density gradient centrifugation and then cryopreserved in the vapor phase of liquid nitrogen. Purity and quantity of every magnetically sorted T cell population were checked by analytical flow cytometry. Genomic DNA was isolated from each sorted fraction and quantified by UV absorbance on a Nanodrop 2000c.

The receptor's source is a man between 18 and 29 years old in good health. Recombination joined TRBV2 with TRBJ1-4; a tentative D match to TRBD1 spans 6 bases. The sequencing input was naive CD4+ T cells sorted from blood. In light of the paper, this sample's cell subset or site label describes: CD45RA+ positively selected. The CDR3 is CASKGESTNEKLFF. The DNA sequence reads TGTGCCAGCAAGGGGGAATCAACTAATGAAAAACTGTTTTTT.